This T cell receptor beta chain was obtained from a study of Tregs in tolerant kidney transplant recipients. As for the study in general: Related graft donors supplied nonmyeloablative bone marrow transplants, and mixed chimerism was transient. Study-level points and caveats: Tolerant patients' donor-specific Tregs expanded beyond overall Tregs, suggesting antigen-driven growth. Biological reproducibility was not directly addressed, but technical replication error appeared minimal. Findings come from small patient numbers and require larger validation.

Generated by immunoSEQ multiplex PCR, the TCRdb table keeps only in-frame clones and is missing some. The repertoire holds around 3,900 clones, approximately 85% seen once, with approximately 1.7% in the top ten. Looked up from germline, CDR1 is GTSNPN and CDR2 is SVGIG (reference sequence). The trim removed 3 bases at V and 0 bases at J, leaving 14 bases unmatched. This CDR3 has 18 amino acids. Of note for this clone: No antigen is known for it.

The sequence derives from a human donor who received a combined kidney and bone marrow transplant. This chain links TRBV30 with TRBJ1-3, with 7 bases lining up with TRBD1. The sample here was Tregs from blood, taken before the transplant. CDR3 sequence (DNA): TGTGCCTGGAGCTCACAGGACAGGCCTACTTACTCTGGAAACACCATATATTTT. Its protein is CAWSSQDRPTYSGNTIYF.